These T cell receptor beta chains were read from a single sample in a study of PD-L1 blockade in urothelial cancer. The assay was immunoSEQ multiplex PCR, and TCRdb's table has in-frame clones only and misses some. The data contain approximately 88,000 clones, 84% of them singletons. This material consisted of PBMCs, taken around atezolizumab (anti-PD-L1) treatment. The receptors were gathered from a man in his sixties with urothelial cancer. The conserved cysteine and the conserved F or W are not part of the CDR3 here. A D gene is named only where the DNA matches it firmly.

TRBV7-2,.,ASSLEEQPQH
TRBV30,.,AWSVRAYNEQF
TRBV19,TRBD1,ASSGGQGISPLH
TRBV2,.,ASSAKGLHTEAF
TRBV6-5,TRBD1,ASRESGQVYNEQF
TRBV2,TRBD1,ASSQTGGGYT
TRBV2,TRBD2,ASRETSGRGDTQY
TRBV6-1,.,ASKVDNSGNTIY
TRBV19,.,ASSRGVGASGANVLT
TRBV28,.,ATSSVSPGGIGELF
TRBV9,TRBD1,ASSVDRGITNTQY
TRBV19,.,ASSGGGDDTEAF
TRBV19,.,ASQSVRRTEAF
TRBV27,.,ASSVPGQLSWHEQF
TRBV28,TRBD2,ASSLRGFQETQY
TRBV19,TRBD1,ASSTGQGFSEKLF
TRBV2,.,ASSNRAYQPQH
TRBV30,TRBD2,AWSDNGRVTY
TRBV6-1,.,ASWTVSGNTIY